This T cell receptor beta chain was observed in a study of blood T cell repertoires in COVID-19. Study-wide context: PBMCs, B-cell-depleted T cells, or T cells provided the cDNA or gDNA that made up the material.

The CDR3 spans 13 residues. V was shortened by 5 bases and J by 4 bases, with 10 bases between the two germline ends. Germline V CDR1 and CDR2: KGHDR, SFDVKD. Data came from immunoSEQ multiplex PCR; TCRdb stores just in-frame clones and leaves some out. The sample shows some 14,000 clones, about 80% of them seen only once. V and J are TRBV24-1 and TRBJ1-1; D unresolved. This receptor was obtained from a human donor in a cohort sampled during active COVID-19. The specimen sequenced was peripheral blood. The CDR3 bases are TGTGCCACCAGTGCGGTCGGAGGCACTGAAGCTTTCTTT. Translating it yields CATSAVGGTEAFF.